Below are 26 T cell receptor beta chains sequenced from a single sample in a study of molecular identifiers for immune sequencing clone quantification. TCRdb used MiXCR to reprocess the PCR reads, holding one entry per CDR3 protein. The sample includes some 680,000 distinct CDR3 sequences, approximately 24% of them seen just once. The source material was naive CD8+ T cells from blood, with Jurkat cell RNA spiked in. Subset indicated: FACS-sorted CD8+CD4-CCR7+CD45RA+ naive T cells. Every receptor here comes from a human donor in good health. Some libraries in this study had Jurkat cell RNA spiked in.

This clonotype was found a few times. This chain links TRBV30 with TRBJ2-7; 10 positions match TRBD2. This CDR3 has 13 amino acids. V dropped 5 bases and J dropped 2; count of bases not matched to a gene: 3. Germline V gives CDR1 GTSNPN, CDR2 SVGIG (reference sequence). The CDR3 here is CAWSTSGAYEQYF. The CDR3 bases are TGTGCCTGGTCCACTAGCGGGGCCTACGAGCAGTACTTC.

Comment on this clonotype: The junction does not match germline at one end; this may be a read error. This sequence joins TRBV5-8 and TRBJ2-3, with D hard to call. The germline gives CDR1 SGHTS, CDR2 YDEGEE. The CDR3 sequence is 13 residues long. The CDR3 here is CANSFGSTDTQYF. Here the CDR3 DNA reads TGTGCCAACAGCTTCGGGAGCACAGATACGCAGTATTTT.

This clonotype was detected only a few times. The genes are TRBV18 and TRBJ2-3; TRBD2 matches at 11 bases. CDR1 and CDR2 (germline): KGHSH, LQKENI. Trimming cost V 0 bases and J 5 bases; bases outside gene matches: 10. The CDR3 totals 18 residues. The DNA for the CDR3 is TGTGCCAGCTCACCACCTCGGGGTAGCGGGGGGGCGGAAGATACGCAGTATTTT. Translated: CASSPPRGSGGAEDTQYF.

The sample holds many counts of this clonotype. The genes are TRBV5-6 and TRBJ2-7; no reliable D call. The CDR3 runs 13 residues. In germline, CDR1 is SGHDT, CDR2 YYEEEE. The V gene lost 1 base and the J gene lost 2 bases, with 7 bases spanning the gap. The CDR3 sequence: CASSLPVPYEQYF. CDR3 DNA: TGTGCCAGCAGCTTGCCCGTCCCCTACGAGCAGTACTTC.

A few counts support this clonotype. The rearrangement links TRBV7-3 to TRBJ2-2; weak D call: TRBD2 (6 bases). Germline values: CDR1 SGHTA, CDR2 FQGTGA. CDR3 length: 15 residues. Trimming stripped 3 bases from V and 7 bases from J, with 15 bases between. The CDR3 coding sequence is TGTGCCAGCAGCTTCCGGACTGACGGGGGCGGGGAGCTGTTTTTT. Translating gives CASSFRTDGGGELFF.

The chain links TRBV6-1 to TRBJ2-7; 7 bases fit TRBD1. The V gene end was trimmed by 5 bases and the J gene end by 4 bases; junction bases not matched to a gene: 5. This CDR3 has 13 residues. Per germline, CDR1 MNHNS and CDR2 SASEGT. The CDR3 protein is CASSKTGIYEQYF. DNA for the CDR3: TGTGCCAGCAGTAAGACAGGGATTTACGAGCAGTACTTC.

Ten or more counts support this clonotype. The chain uses TRBV3-1 and TRBJ2-3; D call uncertain. The CDR3 is 15 amino acids. The V end lost 0 bases, the J end lost 5 bases, and 12 bases lay between the germline ends. CDR1 and CDR2 from the germline V gene are LGHDT and YNNKEL (reference sequence). The CDR3 DNA reads TGTGCCAGCAGCCAAGAAGGACCGGTTGGAGATACGCAGTATTTT. It yields the protein CASSQEGPVGDTQYF.

This clonotype was recorded many times. The chain links TRBV5-1 to TRBJ1-1; possibly TRBD1 for D (5 bases). In germline, CDR1 is SGHRS, CDR2 YFSETQ. This CDR3 has 16 amino acids. Deletions cut 3 bases from V and 0 bases from J, with 15 bases between. This CDR3 reads CASSSTPTALNTEAFF. Here the CDR3 DNA reads TGCGCCAGCAGCTCTACCCCGACAGCTTTGAACACTGAAGCTTTCTTT.

The V and J genes are TRBV24-1 and TRBJ2-1; D unresolved. The V end lost 4 bases, the J end lost 2 bases, and 11 bases lay between the germline ends. Germline loops: CDR1 KGHDR, CDR2 SFDVKD. This CDR3 is 15 amino acids long. CDR3 residues: CATSDPQLTYNEQFF. Here the CDR3 DNA reads TGTGCCACCAGTGACCCCCAGCTGACCTACAATGAGCAGTTCTTC.

The chain links TRBV5-3 to TRBJ2-7, with D maybe TRBD1 (5 bases). TRBV5-3 is designated an ORF whose function remains uncertain. Trimming took off 8 bases at V and 5 bases at J, with 17 bases between the two ends. The length of the CDR3 is 13 residues. CDR3 region: CASSADMSHEQYF. In nucleotides, the CDR3 is TGTGCCAGCAGCGCGGACATGTCCCACGAGCAGTACTTC.

This sequence joins TRBV7-9 and TRBJ2-5, with TRBD2 as a possible D gene (6 bases). The CDR3 totals 15 residues. Germline CDR1 reads SEHNR; CDR2 reads FQNEAQ (reference sequence). The germline V and J ends were trimmed by 2 bases and 2 bases, with 12 bases remaining between them. The CDR3: CASSLKLEGQETQYF. For the CDR3, the DNA is TGTGCCAGCAGCTTAAAATTGGAGGGGCAAGAGACCCAGTACTTC.

This clonotype was seen more than once but under ten times. A much larger clone differs from this one at a single base, so this may be a read error. This sequence joins TRBV29-1 and TRBJ2-3; D perhaps matches TRBD2 (5 bases). Per germline, CDR1 SQVTM and CDR2 ANQGSEA. The CDR3 loop spans 12 amino acids. Trimming cost V 5 bases and J 3 bases, with 9 bases left between them. Here the CDR3 DNA reads TGCAGCGTTTCCCCGGGGACAGATACGCAGTATTTT. It yields the protein CSVSPGTDTQYF.

Many counts were recorded for this clonotype. The V call is TRBV6-2 or TRBV6-3, the J call TRBJ1-5; D ambiguous. The germline CDR1 and CDR2 sequences are MNHEY and SVGEGT. V lost 3 bases and J 4 bases, leaving 10 bases between the germline ends. The CDR3 consists of 14 residues. DNA for the CDR3: TGTGCCAGCAGTTATTATGGGGAGAATCAGCCCCAGCATTTT. This translates into CASSYYGENQPQHF.

Points on this clonotype: This sequence may be a read error, since a much larger clone differs from it by one base. The chain recombines TRBV12-3 or TRBV12-4 with TRBJ2-5, with 8 bases aligning to TRBD1. The CDR3 has 14 residues. The DNA of the CDR3 is TGTACCAGCAGTCTCGGACAGGGTCGACAGACCCAGTACTTC. Amino acid sequence: CTSSLGQGRQTQYF.

This clonotype has more than one count but fewer than ten. At one of its ends the junction is not consistent with the germline gene, which may arise from a read error. The chain couples TRBV3-1 to TRBJ1-5, with unresolved D. Germline V gene sequence: CDR1 LGHDT, CDR2 YNNKEL (reference sequence). The CDR3 consists of 14 residues. The CDR3 sequence: CASGQVSSNQPQHF. As DNA, the CDR3 is TGTGCCAGCGGCCAAGTTAGTAGCAATCAGCCCCAGCATTTT. Filled out from reference TRBV3-1 and TRBJ1-5, the complete variable domain reads DTAVSQTPKYLVTQMGNDKSIKCEQNLGHDTMYWYKQDSKKFLKIMFSYNNKELIINETVPNRFSPKSPDKAHLNLHINSLELGDSAVYFCASGQVSSNQPQHFGDGTRLSIL.

At least ten counts were recorded for this clonotype. The J gene is TRBJ2-7, the V gene TRBV28; TRBD2 aligns across 7 bases. Germline values: CDR1 MDHEN, CDR2 SYDVKM. Trimming removed 8 bases from V and 5 bases from J; junction bases left unmatched: 3. CDR3 length: 11 amino acids. CDR3 in DNA: TGTGCCAGCCAGGGAGGGCACGAGCAGTACTTC. Translated: CASQGGHEQYF. The whole variable domain, filled in from reference TRBV28 and TRBJ2-7, reads DVKVTQSSRYLVKRTGEKVFLECVQDMDHENMFWYRQDPGLGLRLIYFSYDVKMKEKGDIPEGYSVSREKKERFSLILESASTNQTSMYLCASQGGHEQYFGPGTRLTVT.

In this sample, this clonotype turned up once. The gene calls are TRBV19 and TRBJ2-3, with TRBD2 identical over 10 bases. The CDR3 contains 18 residues. With V trimmed by 6 bases and J by 3 bases, 15 bases remained unmatched. The germline V gene has CDR1 LNHDA and CDR2 SQIVND (reference sequence). The CDR3 here is CASRGTELAGIETDTQYF. CDR3 coding DNA: TGTGCCAGTAGGGGGACGGAACTAGCGGGAATCGAAACAGATACGCAGTATTTT. Looking up the rest from reference TRBV19 and TRBJ2-3 gives the full variable domain: DGGITQSPKYLFRKEGQNVTLSCEQNLNHDAMYWYRQDPGQGLRLIYYSQIVNDFQKGDIAEGYSVSREKKESFPLTVTSAQKNPTAFYLCASRGTELAGIETDTQYFGPGTRLTVL.

As concerns this clonotype: A read error may be the cause here, since a much bigger clone is one base away. This chain uses TRBV6-5 with TRBJ1-4, with TRBD1 matching over 7 bases. The CDR3 runs 15 residues. CDR1 and CDR2 from the germline V gene are MNHEY and SVGAGI. The CDR3 region is CTSSQTTGVREKLFF. For the CDR3, the DNA is TGTACCAGCAGCCAGACTACAGGGGTTCGGGAAAAACTGTTTTTT.

The chain links TRBV6-6 to TRBJ1-5; no clear D. Per germline, CDR1 MNHNY and CDR2 SVGAGI (reference sequence). V lost 6 bases and J lost 2, with 8 bases in between. This CDR3 spans 13 amino acids. This chain's CDR3 is CASRTFGNQPQHF. In DNA, the CDR3 is TGTGCCAGCAGGACCTTTGGCAATCAGCCCCAGCATTTT.

As regards this clonotype: One end of the junction varies from germline; a read error may be responsible. This chain connects TRBV9 to TRBJ2-5; TRBD2 matches 9 bases. Per the germline V gene, CDR1 is SGDLS and CDR2 is YYNGEE. The CDR3 contains 15 residues. The DNA for the CDR3 is TGTGCCGGCAGCGTTATCGCGGGGGGGGCGGAGACCCAGTACTTC. Its protein product is CAGSVIAGGAETQYF.

The chain joins TRBV20-1 to TRBJ1-5, with D uncertain. Per germline, CDR1 DFQATT and CDR2 SNEGSKA (reference sequence). The V end lost 0 bases, the J end lost 7 bases, and 7 bases lay between the germline ends. The CDR3 has 12 residues. The CDR3 sequence is CSARDEDQPQHF. For the CDR3, the DNA is TGCAGTGCTAGAGACGAGGACCAGCCCCAGCATTTT.

This clonotype was seen at least ten times. The rearrangement links TRBV4-1 to TRBJ1-6; D ambiguous. The V gene lost 1 base and the J gene lost 8 bases, with 15 bases spanning the gap. Germline V gene lookup returns CDR1 MGHRA and CDR2 YSYEKL. The CDR3 is made up of 16 amino acids. The CDR3 region is CASSQGAGEFDSPLHF. CDR3 coding DNA: TGCGCCAGCAGCCAAGGGGCCGGGGAGTTTGATTCACCCCTCCACTTT.

At least ten counts were recorded for this clonotype. This chain joins TRBV24-1 and TRBJ2-4; no firm D call. The CDR3 totals 14 residues. The germline V gene has CDR1 KGHDR and CDR2 SFDVKD. The V end lost 5 bases, the J end lost 5 bases, and 12 bases lay between the germline ends. The CDR3 here is CATSGSQNENIQYF. CDR3 sequence (DNA): TGTGCCACCAGTGGTAGCCAGAACGAAAACATTCAGTACTTC.

This clonotype came up a few times. The chain couples TRBV14 to TRBJ2-5; D is perhaps TRBD1 (5 bases). The CDR3 length is 15 residues. Germline V gene lookup returns CDR1 SGHDN and CDR2 FVKESK. V dropped 1 base and J dropped 0 bases, with 9 bases sitting between them. This CDR3 reads CASSQARQYQETQYF. As DNA, the CDR3 is TGTGCCAGCAGCCAAGCCAGACAGTACCAAGAGACCCAGTACTTC. The entire variable domain, with the rest obtained from reference TRBV14 and TRBJ2-5, is as follows: EAGVTQFPSHSVIEKGQTVTLRCDPISGHDNLYWYRRVMGKEIKFLLHFVKESKQDESGMPNNRFLAERTGGTYSTLKVQPAELEDSGVYFCASSQARQYQETQYFGPGTRLLVL.

The chain combines TRBV19 with TRBJ1-2, with unresolved D. Germline-derived CDR1 and CDR2 are LNHDA and SQIVND (reference sequence). Trimming pared 2 bases from V and 4 bases from J, leaving 8 bases between. This CDR3 region has 13 residues. The chain's CDR3 is CASSITISYGYTF. CDR3 DNA: TGTGCCAGTAGTATAACGATTAGCTATGGCTACACCTTC.

The count of this clonotype is one. Given a much more abundant clone one base away, this may be a read error. The chain joins TRBV7-9 to TRBJ1-4; perhaps TRBD1 as D (5 bases). Per the germline V gene, CDR1 is SEHNR and CDR2 is FQNEAQ (reference sequence). This CDR3 has 15 residues. The CDR3 bases are TGTGCCGGCAGCTTAGTTTCCACCGGGGGTGAAAAACTGTTTTTT. This sequence encodes CAGSLVSTGGEKLFF.